These T cell receptor beta chains were read from a single sample in a study of cytomegalovirus exposure and HLA in healthy donors. Data came from immunoSEQ multiplex PCR; TCRdb stores just in-frame clones and leaves some out. This sample carries around 130,000 clones, approximately 85% of them seen once, and the ten largest clones take about 6.7%. The sequenced sample consisted of PBMCs. The receptor set was obtained from a woman aged 25 to 39 in good health and CMV-seropositive. Each CDR3 is given with its conserved first and last residue. D genes are given only for firm matches. Size tells how often a clone was seen (once, few, many) or the class of an expanded clone, and some rows leave it out.

J: TRBJ2-1
size: NA
D: NA
V: TRBV2
DNA: TGTGCCAGCGCGGAACAGGTCATCAATGAGCAGTTCTTC
CDR3: CASAEQVINEQFF

J: TRBJ1-2
size: NA
D: TRBD1
V: TRBV6-6
DNA: TGTGCCAGCAGTGACAGGGGGCAAGCGGTTGGCTACACCTTC
CDR3: CASSDRGQAVGYTF

J: TRBJ1-1
size: NA
D: TRBD1
V: TRBV27
DNA: TGTGCCAGCAAAAAACAGGGGGCAGACGCGAGGACTGAAGCTTTCTTT
CDR3: CASKKQGADARTEAFF

J: TRBJ1-2
size: NA
D: TRBD1
V: TRBV30
DNA: TGTGCCTGGAGTGTAAGCGGGACAGGGTATGGCTACACCTTC
CDR3: CAWSVSGTGYGYTF

J: TRBJ2-3
size: NA
D: NA
V: TRBV2
DNA: TGTGCCAGCAGAGCACTCACAGATACGCAGTATTTT
CDR3: CASRALTDTQYF

J: TRBJ2-7
size: NA
D: NA
V: TRBV5-1
DNA: TGCGCCAGCAGCTGGGACACTATCTACGAGCAGTACTTC
CDR3: CASSWDTIYEQYF

J: TRBJ2-2
size: NA
D: NA
V: TRBV19
DNA: TGTGCCAGTAGTACAGGGATGCGGAACACCGGGGAGCTGTTTTTT
CDR3: CASSTGMRNTGELFF

J: TRBJ2-1
size: NA
D: NA
V: TRBV5-4
DNA: TGTGCCAGCAGCTTGGTAGACAGGTTTTACAATGAGCAGTTCTTC
CDR3: CASSLVDRFYNEQFF

J: TRBJ2-5
size: NA
D: TRBD1
V: TRBV28
DNA: TGTGCCAGCAGCCTCACACCCCCGGGACAGGCCCAAGAGACCCAGTACTTC
CDR3: CASSLTPPGQAQETQYF

J: TRBJ1-1
size: NA
D: TRBD1
V: TRBV4-2
DNA: TGTGCCAGCAGCCAAGATGACAGGGTCACTGAAGCTTTCTTT
CDR3: CASSQDDRVTEAFF

J: TRBJ1-2
size: NA
D: NA
V: TRBV5-1
DNA: TGCGCCAGCAGTCCACAGGGACCCTATGGCTACACCTTC
CDR3: CASSPQGPYGYTF

J: TRBJ2-6
size: NA
D: NA
V: TRBV30
DNA: TGTGCCTGGAGTTCCTGGACAAGGGCCAACGTCCTGACTTTC
CDR3: CAWSSWTRANVLTF

J: TRBJ2-7
size: few
D: TRBD1
V: TRBV6-5
DNA: TGTGCCAGCACCACCGGGACAGGGGGTTACGAGCAGTACTTC
CDR3: CASTTGTGGYEQYF

J: TRBJ2-3
size: NA
D: TRBD1
V: TRBV5-6
DNA: TGTGCCAGCAGCCTTCCGTTGGGACAGGGAGGAGATACGCAGTATTTT
CDR3: CASSLPLGQGGDTQYF

J: TRBJ1-1
size: NA
D: TRBD1
V: TRBV19
DNA: TGTGCCAGTAGTCGGGACAGGGAGGGAACTGAAGCTTTCTTT
CDR3: CASSRDREGTEAFF

J: TRBJ1-4
size: NA
D: TRBD1
V: TRBV9
DNA: TGTGCCAGCAGCGAGGGGACAGGGAATCTGGGGGAAAAACTGTTTTTT
CDR3: CASSEGTGNLGEKLFF

J: TRBJ2-7
size: NA
D: TRBD1
V: TRBV18
DNA: TGTGCCAGCTCACATCGTGACAGGGGGGAAGAGCAGTACTTC
CDR3: CASSHRDRGEEQYF

J: TRBJ1-4
size: NA
D: NA
V: TRBV4-1
DNA: TGCGCCAGCAGCCAATCCGGGAGGGATGAAAAACTGTTTTTT
CDR3: CASSQSGRDEKLFF

J: TRBJ1-2
size: NA
D: NA
V: TRBV6-5
DNA: TGTGCCAGCAGTTCGCCCGACAGAGCCGACTATGGCTACACCTTC
CDR3: CASSSPDRADYGYTF

J: TRBJ2-3
size: NA
D: NA
V: TRBV5-6
DNA: TGTGCCAGCAGCTTGGTCCCTAGCATTGGCACAGATACGCAGTATTTT
CDR3: CASSLVPSIGTDTQYF